This T cell receptor (beta chain) came from a study of low-dose radiotherapy and immunotherapy resistance in tumors. Across the whole study: A dose of 0.5 Gy per fraction was delivered to Cohort 1 every 2 weeks, for a total of 6.5 Gy. Each patient was administered nivolumab intravenously at 240 mg, which was a flat dose, every two weeks, along with intravenous ipilimumab at 1 mg/kg every six weeks. Once cycle 1 day 1 began, patients took oral aspirin 300 mg daily for four cycles.

The CDR3 has 17 residues. The V gene's germline CDR1 is SGHDN and CDR2 FVKESK. The V segment lost 4 bases and the J segment 7 bases; nucleotides outside the gene matches: 12. TRAV- and TRBV-specific primers primed first-strand cDNA, covering alpha and beta chains. Over around 19 PCR cycles, TCRs were amplified from a constant-region primer and V-primer adapter. TCRdb itself ran the reads through MiXCR, one entry per CDR3 protein. Among tens of thousands of distinct CDR3 sequences, around 31% were seen once, and the ten largest hold around 10%. Time point reported: before trial treatment. The study gave donors nivolumab, ipilimumab, aspirin, low-dose cyclophosphamide and low-dose radiotherapy.

The material sequenced was PBMCs, taken before treatment. The TCR sequence derives from a female donor with ovarian cancer. V is TRBV14 and J is TRBJ2-1; 11 bases match TRBD1. This chain's CDR3 is CASSPPRRTGGENEQFF. CDR3 sequence (DNA): TGTGCCAGCAGCCCCCCCCGCCGGACAGGGGGCGAGAATGAGCAGTTCTTC.